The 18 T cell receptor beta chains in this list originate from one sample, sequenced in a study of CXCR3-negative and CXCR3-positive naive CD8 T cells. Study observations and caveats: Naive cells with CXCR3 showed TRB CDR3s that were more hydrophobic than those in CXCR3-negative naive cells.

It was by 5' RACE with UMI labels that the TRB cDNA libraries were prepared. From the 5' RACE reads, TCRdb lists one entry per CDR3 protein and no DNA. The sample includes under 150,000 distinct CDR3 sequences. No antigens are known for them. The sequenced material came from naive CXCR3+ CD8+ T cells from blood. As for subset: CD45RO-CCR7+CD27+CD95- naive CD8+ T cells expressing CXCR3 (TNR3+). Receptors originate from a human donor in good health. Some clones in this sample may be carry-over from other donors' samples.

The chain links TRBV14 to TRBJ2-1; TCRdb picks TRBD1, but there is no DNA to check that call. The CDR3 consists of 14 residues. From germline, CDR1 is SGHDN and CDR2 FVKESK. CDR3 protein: CASSQVSSPDEQFF.

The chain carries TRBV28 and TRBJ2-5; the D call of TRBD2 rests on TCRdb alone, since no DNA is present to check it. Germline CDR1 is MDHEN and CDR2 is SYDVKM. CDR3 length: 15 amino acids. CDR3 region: CASSPRRGPQETQYF.

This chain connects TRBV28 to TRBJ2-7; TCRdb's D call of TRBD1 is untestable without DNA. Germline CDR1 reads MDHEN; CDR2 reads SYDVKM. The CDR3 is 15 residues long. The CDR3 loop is CASSPLRQPGDEQYF. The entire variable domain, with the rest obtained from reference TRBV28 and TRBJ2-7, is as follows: DVKVTQSSRYLVKRTGEKVFLECVQDMDHENMFWYRQDPGLGLRLIYFSYDVKMKEKGDIPEGYSVSREKKERFSLILESASTNQTSMYLCASSPLRQPGDEQYFGPGTRLTVT.

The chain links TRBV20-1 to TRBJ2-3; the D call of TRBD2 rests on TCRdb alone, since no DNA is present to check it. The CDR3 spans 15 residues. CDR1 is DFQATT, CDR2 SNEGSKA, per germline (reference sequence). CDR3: CSALAAGGPADTQYF.

CDR3 region: CASSFHDFYEQYF. The genes are TRBV12-3 or TRBV12-4 and TRBJ2-7. CDR3 length: 13 amino acids.

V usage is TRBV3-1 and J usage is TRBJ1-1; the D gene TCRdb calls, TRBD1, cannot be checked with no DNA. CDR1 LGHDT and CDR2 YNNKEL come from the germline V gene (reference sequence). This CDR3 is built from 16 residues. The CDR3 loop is CASSPSYGASNTEAFF.

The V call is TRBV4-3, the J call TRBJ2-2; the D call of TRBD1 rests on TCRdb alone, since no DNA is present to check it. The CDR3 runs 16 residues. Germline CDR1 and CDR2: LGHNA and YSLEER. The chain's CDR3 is CASSQAGTLNTGELFF.

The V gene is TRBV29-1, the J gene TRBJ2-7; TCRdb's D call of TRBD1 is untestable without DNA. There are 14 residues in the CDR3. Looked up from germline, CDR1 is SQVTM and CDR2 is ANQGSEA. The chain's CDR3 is CSVGTGDGSYEQYF.

The chain's CDR3 is CSARDRIANTGELFF. This chain connects TRBV20-1 to TRBJ2-2. The CDR3 length is 15 residues. CDR1 DFQATT and CDR2 SNEGSKA come from the germline V gene (reference sequence).

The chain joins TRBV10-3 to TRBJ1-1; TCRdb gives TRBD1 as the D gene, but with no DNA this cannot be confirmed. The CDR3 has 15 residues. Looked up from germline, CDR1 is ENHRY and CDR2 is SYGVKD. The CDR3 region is CAISPGWGEVTEAFF.

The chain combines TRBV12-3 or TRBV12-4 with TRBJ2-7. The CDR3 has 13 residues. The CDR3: CASSLLLSYEQYF.

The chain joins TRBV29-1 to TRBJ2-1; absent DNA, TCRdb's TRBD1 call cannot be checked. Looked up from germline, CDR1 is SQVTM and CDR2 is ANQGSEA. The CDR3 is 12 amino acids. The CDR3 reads CSVGRADNEQFF.

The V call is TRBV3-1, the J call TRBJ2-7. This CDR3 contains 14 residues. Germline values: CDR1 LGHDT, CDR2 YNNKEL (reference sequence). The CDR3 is CASSHYAEFYEQYF.

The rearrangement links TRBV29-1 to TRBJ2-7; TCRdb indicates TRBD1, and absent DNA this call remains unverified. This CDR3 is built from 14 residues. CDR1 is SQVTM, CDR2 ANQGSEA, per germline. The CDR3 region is CSVGGTGGYYEQYF.

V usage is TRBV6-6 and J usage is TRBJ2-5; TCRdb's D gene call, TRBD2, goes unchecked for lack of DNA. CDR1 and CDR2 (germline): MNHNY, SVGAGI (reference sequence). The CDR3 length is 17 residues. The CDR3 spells CASSYSILAGGLETQYF.

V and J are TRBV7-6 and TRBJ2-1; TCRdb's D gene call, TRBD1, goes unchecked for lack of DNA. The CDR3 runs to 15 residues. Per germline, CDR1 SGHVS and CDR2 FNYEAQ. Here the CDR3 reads CASSLGWGDYNEQFF.

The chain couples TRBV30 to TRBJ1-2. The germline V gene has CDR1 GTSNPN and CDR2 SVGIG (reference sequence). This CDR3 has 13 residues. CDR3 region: CAWTAGANYGYTF.

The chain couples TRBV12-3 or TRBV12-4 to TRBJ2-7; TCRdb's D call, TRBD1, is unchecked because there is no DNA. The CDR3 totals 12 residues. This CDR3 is CASSIRVYEQYF.